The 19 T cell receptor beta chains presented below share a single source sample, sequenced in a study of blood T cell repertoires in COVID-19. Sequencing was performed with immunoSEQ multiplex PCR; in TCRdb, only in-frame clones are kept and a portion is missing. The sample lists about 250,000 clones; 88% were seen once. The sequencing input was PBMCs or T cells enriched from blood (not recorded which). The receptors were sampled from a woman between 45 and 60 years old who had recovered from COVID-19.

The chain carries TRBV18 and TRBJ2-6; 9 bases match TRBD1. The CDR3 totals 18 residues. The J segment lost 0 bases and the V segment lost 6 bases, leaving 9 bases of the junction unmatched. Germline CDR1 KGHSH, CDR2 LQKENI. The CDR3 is CASSPGTGTNSGANVLTF. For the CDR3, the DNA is TGTGCCAGCTCGCCCGGGACAGGGACTAACTCTGGGGCCAACGTCCTGACTTTC.

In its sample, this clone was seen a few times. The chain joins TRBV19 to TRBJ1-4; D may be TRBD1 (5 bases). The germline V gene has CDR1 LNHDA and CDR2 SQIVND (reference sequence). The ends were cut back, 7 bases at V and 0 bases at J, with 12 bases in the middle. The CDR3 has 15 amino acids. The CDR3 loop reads CASMDKWTTNEKLFF. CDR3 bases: TGTGCCAGTATGGACAAATGGACAACTAATGAAAAACTGTTTTTT.

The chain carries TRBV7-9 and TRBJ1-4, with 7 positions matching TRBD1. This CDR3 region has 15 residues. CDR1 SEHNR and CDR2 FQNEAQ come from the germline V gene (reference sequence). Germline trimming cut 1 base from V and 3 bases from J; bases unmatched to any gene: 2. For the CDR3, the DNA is TGTGCCAGCAGCTTAGTGGACAGGCCTAATGAAAAACTGTTTTTT. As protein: CASSLVDRPNEKLFF.

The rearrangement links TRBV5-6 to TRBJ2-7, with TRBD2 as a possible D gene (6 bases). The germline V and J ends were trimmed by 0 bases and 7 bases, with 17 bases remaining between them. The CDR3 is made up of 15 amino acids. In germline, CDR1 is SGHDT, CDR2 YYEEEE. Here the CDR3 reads CASSLGAGSTGEQYF. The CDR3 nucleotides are TGTGCCAGCAGCTTGGGGGCGGGATCCACGGGAGAGCAGTACTTC.

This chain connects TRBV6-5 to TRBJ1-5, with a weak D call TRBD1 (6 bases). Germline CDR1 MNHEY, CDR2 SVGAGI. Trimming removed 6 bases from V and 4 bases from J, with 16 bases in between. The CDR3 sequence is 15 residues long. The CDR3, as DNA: TGTGCCAGCAGGCAGGGGCCTTCCCAAAATCAGCCCCAGCATTTT. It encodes CASRQGPSQNQPQHF.

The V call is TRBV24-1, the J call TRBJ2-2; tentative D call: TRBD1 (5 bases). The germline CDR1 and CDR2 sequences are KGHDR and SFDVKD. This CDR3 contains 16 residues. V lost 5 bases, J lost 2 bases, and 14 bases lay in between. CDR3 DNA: TGTGCCACCAGTGGCACCGGGCAGGGTAACACCGGGGAGCTGTTTTTT. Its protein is CATSGTGQGNTGELFF.

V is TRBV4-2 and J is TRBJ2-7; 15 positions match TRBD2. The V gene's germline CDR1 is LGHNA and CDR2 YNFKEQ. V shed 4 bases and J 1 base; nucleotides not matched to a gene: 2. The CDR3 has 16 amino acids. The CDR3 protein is CASSLGLAGGSYEQYF. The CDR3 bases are TGTGCCAGCAGCCTGGGACTAGCGGGAGGATCCTACGAGCAGTACTTC.

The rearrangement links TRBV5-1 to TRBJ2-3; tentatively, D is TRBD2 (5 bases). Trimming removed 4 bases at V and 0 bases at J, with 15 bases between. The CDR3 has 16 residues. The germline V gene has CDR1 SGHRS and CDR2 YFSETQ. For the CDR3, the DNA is TGCGCCAGCAGCCGGGATCTGAGCGAAAGCACAGATACGCAGTATTTT. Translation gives CASSRDLSESTDTQYF.

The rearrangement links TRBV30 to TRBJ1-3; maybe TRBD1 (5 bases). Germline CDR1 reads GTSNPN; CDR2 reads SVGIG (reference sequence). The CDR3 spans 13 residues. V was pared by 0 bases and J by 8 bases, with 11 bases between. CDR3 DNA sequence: TGTGCCTGGAGTGTGTTAGGGGTGGACACCATATATTTT. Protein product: CAWSVLGVDTIYF.

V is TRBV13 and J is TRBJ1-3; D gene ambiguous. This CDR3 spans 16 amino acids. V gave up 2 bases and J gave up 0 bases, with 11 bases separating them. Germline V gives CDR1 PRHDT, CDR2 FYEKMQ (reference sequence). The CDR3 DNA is TGTGCCAGCAGCTTAAGAGGCTCCCACTCTGGAAACACCATATATTTT. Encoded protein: CASSLRGSHSGNTIYF.

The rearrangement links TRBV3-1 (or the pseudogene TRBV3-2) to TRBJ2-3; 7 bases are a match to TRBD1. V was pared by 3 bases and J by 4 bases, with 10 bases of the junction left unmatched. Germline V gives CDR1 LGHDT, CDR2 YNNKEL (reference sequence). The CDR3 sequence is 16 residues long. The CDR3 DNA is TGTGCCAGCAGCCATGGGGACAGCGGAACAGCAGATACGCAGTATTTT. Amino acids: CASSHGDSGTADTQYF.

The CDR3 loop reads CASGGTSGRYQETQYF. The CDR3 DNA reads as TGTGCCAGCGGAGGGACTAGCGGGAGGTACCAAGAGACCCAGTACTTC. V is TRBV27 and J is TRBJ2-5, with 15 positions matching TRBD2. Germline values: CDR1 MNHEY, CDR2 SMNVEV (reference sequence). There are 16 residues in the CDR3. The V gene end was trimmed by 8 bases and the J gene end by 0 bases; junction bases not matched to a gene: 4.

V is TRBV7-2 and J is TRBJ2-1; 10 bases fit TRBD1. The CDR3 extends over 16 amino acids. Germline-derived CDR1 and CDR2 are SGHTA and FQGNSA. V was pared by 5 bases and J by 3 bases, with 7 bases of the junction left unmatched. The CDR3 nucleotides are TGTGCCAGCAGCCATGGGGGGACAGGGGTCTACAATGAGCAGTTCTTC. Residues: CASSHGGTGVYNEQFF.

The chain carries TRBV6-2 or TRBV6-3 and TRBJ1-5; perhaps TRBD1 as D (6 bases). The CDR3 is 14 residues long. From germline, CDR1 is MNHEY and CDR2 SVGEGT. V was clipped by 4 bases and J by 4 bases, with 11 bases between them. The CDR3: CASSFGRGNQPQHF. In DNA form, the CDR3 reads TGTGCCAGCAGTTTCGGCAGGGGAAATCAGCCCCAGCATTTT.

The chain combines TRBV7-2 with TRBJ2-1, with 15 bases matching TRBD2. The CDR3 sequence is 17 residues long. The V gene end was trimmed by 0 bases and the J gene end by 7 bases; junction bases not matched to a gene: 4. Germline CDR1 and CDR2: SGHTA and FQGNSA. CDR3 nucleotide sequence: TGTGCCAGCAGCTTAGCGCCAGGGACTAGCGGGAGGAATGAGCAGTTCTTC. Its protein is CASSLAPGTSGRNEQFF.

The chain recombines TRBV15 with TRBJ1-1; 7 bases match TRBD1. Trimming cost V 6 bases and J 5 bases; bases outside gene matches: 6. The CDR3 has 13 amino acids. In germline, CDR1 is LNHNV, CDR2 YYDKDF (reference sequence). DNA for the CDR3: TGTGCCACCAGGAGGGCAGGGGGAACTGAAGCTTTCTTT. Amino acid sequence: CATRRAGGTEAFF.

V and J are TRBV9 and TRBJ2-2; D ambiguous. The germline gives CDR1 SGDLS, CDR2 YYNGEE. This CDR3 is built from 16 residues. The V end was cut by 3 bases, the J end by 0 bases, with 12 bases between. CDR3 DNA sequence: TGTGCCAGCAGCGGCCTGGGCAAAGCGAACACCGGGGAGCTGTTTTTT. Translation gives CASSGLGKANTGELFF.

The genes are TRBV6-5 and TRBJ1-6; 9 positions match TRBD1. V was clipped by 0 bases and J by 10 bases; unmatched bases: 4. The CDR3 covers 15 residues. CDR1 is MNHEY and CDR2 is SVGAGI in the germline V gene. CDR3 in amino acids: CASSYSWTGDSPLHF. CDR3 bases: TGTGCCAGCAGTTACTCGTGGACAGGGGACTCACCCCTCCACTTT.

CDR3: CASSLRAVQPQHF. The DNA for the CDR3 is TGTGCCAGCAGTTTGAGGGCGGTCCAGCCCCAGCATTTT. The chain is built from TRBV28 and TRBJ1-5; D is ambiguous. With 3 bases removed from V and 7 bases from J, the gap between germline ends came to 10 bases. CDR3 size: 13 residues. The germline gives CDR1 MDHEN, CDR2 SYDVKM.